This T cell receptor beta chain was observed in a study of shared clonotypes between healthy human individuals. Some clones are missing from TCRdb's copy, which holds only in-frame ones; the method was immunoSEQ multiplex PCR. Here the sample spans about 2.4 million clones, 85% to 95% being singletons. The germline CDR1 and CDR2 sequences are SEHNR and FQNEAQ (reference sequence). The CDR3 is 18 residues long. The junction had 9 bases not matched to a gene; V was cut back by 5 bases and J by 2 bases. The rearrangement uses TRBV7-9 and TRBJ2-3; TRBD2 matches at 14 bases. This clonotype originated in a man aged 18 to 29 in good health. The sequenced sample consisted of naive CD4+ T cells sorted from blood. Subset in this sample: CD45RA+ positively selected. The CDR3 region is CASSQIGLAGGNTDTQYF. In DNA form, the CDR3 reads TGTGCCAGCAGCCAAATTGGACTAGCGGGGGGTAACACAGATACGCAGTATTTT.